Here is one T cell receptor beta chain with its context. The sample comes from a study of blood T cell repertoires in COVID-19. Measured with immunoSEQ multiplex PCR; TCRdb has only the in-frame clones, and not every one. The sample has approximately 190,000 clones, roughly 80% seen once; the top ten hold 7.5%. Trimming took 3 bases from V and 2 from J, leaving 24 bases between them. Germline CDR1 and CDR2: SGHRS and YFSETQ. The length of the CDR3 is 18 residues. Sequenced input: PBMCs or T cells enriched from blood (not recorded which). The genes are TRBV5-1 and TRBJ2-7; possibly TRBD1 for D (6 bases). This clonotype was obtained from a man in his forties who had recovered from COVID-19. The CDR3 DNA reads TGCGCCAGCAGCTGGGGGCTGGGGTCATCACGACTCACCTACGAGCAGTACTTC. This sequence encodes CASSWGLGSSRLTYEQYF.